These 10 T cell receptor beta chains came from one sample sequenced in a study of T cell responses to AZD1222 COVID-19 vaccine. Data came from immunoSEQ multiplex PCR; TCRdb stores just in-frame clones and leaves some out. The table lists about 150,000 clones, roughly 92% of them singletons. This sample comprised peripheral blood, obtained 28 days after the second AZD1222 dose. These receptors were collected from an adult who received the AZD1222 COVID-19 vaccine.

V and J are TRBV7-3 and TRBJ2-3; D not resolved. The CDR3 length is 13 residues. V gave up 5 bases and J gave up 3 bases, with 9 bases separating them. CDR1 is SGHTA, CDR2 FQGTGA, per germline. The CDR3 loop reads CASSAKGTDTQYF. DNA for the CDR3: TGTGCCAGCAGCGCCAAGGGTACAGATACGCAGTATTTT.

This clone was found once. The rearrangement uses TRBV19 and TRBJ1-1, with 10 bases fitting TRBD1. Trimming took 5 bases from V and 7 from J; bases not matched to a gene: 7. This CDR3 has 14 residues. Germline V gives CDR1 LNHDA, CDR2 SQIVND (reference sequence). The CDR3 sequence is CASSLGQGFNEAFF. CDR3 DNA: TGTGCCAGTAGTTTGGGACAGGGGTTTAATGAAGCTTTCTTT.

In its sample, this clone was seen a few times. The rearrangement links TRBV4-1 to TRBJ2-7; 8 bases match TRBD1. V lost 3 bases to trimming and J lost 2 bases; unmatched junction nucleotides: 6. From germline, CDR1 is MGHRA and CDR2 YSYEKL. The CDR3 length is 15 residues. CDR3 protein: CASSQGQVGPYEQYF. CDR3 DNA: TGCGCCAGCAGCCAGGGACAGGTGGGACCCTACGAGCAGTACTTC.

With regard to this clone: Other nucleotide sequences from this sample produce the same CDR3. The rearrangement joins TRBV19 to TRBJ2-7; 7 bases align to TRBD1. The CDR3 loop spans 14 amino acids. CDR1 and CDR2 from the germline V gene are LNHDA and SQIVND (reference sequence). V shed 4 bases and J 2 bases; nucleotides not matched to a gene: 5. CDR3 residues: CASSTRDRAYEQYF. The CDR3 nucleotides read TGTGCCAGTAGTACACGGGACAGAGCCTACGAGCAGTACTTC.

This clone was recorded once. The chain links TRBV2 to TRBJ1-5, with D hard to call. The CDR3 totals 15 residues. Deletions cut 6 bases from V and 1 base from J, with 13 bases between. Germline V lookup: CDR1 SNHLY, CDR2 FYNNEI. DNA of the CDR3: TGTGCCAGCAGCTTACTAGGGCAGAGCAATCAGCCCCAGCATTTT. This translates into CASSLLGQSNQPQHF. The full variable domain, completed using reference TRBV2 and TRBJ1-5, is EPEVTQTPSHQVTQMGQEVILRCVPISNHLYFYWYRQILGQKVEFLVSFYNNEISEKSEIFDDQFSVERPDGSNFTLKIRSTKLEDSAMYFCASSLLGQSNQPQHFGDGTRLSIL.

This chain connects TRBV28 to TRBJ2-3; possible D gene TRBD2, 6 bases. The CDR3 runs 14 residues. CDR1 is MDHEN and CDR2 is SYDVKM in the germline V gene. Between the trimmed V and J ends, which lost 11 bases and 4 bases, there was a span of 19 bases. The CDR3 DNA is TGTGCCGGGGCCTGGATTGGGACTCCAGATACGCAGTATTTT. Translation: CAGAWIGTPDTQYF. Variable domain in full (rest from reference TRBV28 and TRBJ2-3): DVKVTQSSRYLVKRTGEKVFLECVQDMDHENMFWYRQDPGLGLRLIYFSYDVKMKEKGDIPEGYSVSREKKERFSLILESASTNQTSMYLCAGAWIGTPDTQYFGPGTRLTVL.

The chain is built from TRBV7-9 and TRBJ2-3; 13 bases match TRBD2. J was trimmed by 2 bases and V by 5 bases; bases with no gene match: 10. The CDR3 sequence is 18 residues long. Germline V gene lookup returns CDR1 SEHNR and CDR2 FQNEAQ (reference sequence). The CDR3 DNA reads as TGTGCCAGCAGCAAGTCCGGGACTAGCGGGACTTTCACAGATACGCAGTATTTT. Translating gives CASSKSGTSGTFTDTQYF.

The gene calls are TRBV5-4 and TRBJ2-6, with D possibly TRBD1 on 5 matching bases. The V and J ends lost 1 base and 1 base respectively, with 9 bases between them. This CDR3 contains 16 residues. The V gene's germline CDR1 is SGHNT and CDR2 YYREEE (reference sequence). This CDR3 is CASSLSTGSGANVLTF. CDR3 in DNA: TGTGCCAGCAGCTTGAGTACAGGTTCTGGGGCCAACGTCCTGACTTTC.

The rearrangement links TRBV7-8 to TRBJ2-3; D gene ambiguous. CDR1 is SGHVS and CDR2 is FQNEAQ in the germline V gene. The CDR3 is made up of 12 amino acids. V lost 5 bases and J 6 bases, leaving 9 bases between the germline ends. The CDR3 coding sequence is TGTGCCAGCAGCCCACTGGGGGATACGCAGTATTTT. Its protein product is CASSPLGDTQYF.

The rearrangement uses TRBV15 and TRBJ2-6; no reliable D call. The V end was cut by 1 base, the J end by 2 bases, with 9 bases between. The CDR3 spans 16 residues. Germline V gene sequence: CDR1 LNHNV, CDR2 YYDKDF (reference sequence). CDR3 coding DNA: TGTGCCACCAGCAGAGTTGTGTCGCCTGGGGCCAACGTCCTGACTTTC. Its protein is CATSRVVSPGANVLTF. The full variable domain, completed using reference TRBV15 and TRBJ2-6, is DAMVIQNPRYQVTQFGKPVTLSCSQTLNHNVMYWYQQKSSQAPKLLFHYYDKDFNNEADTPDNFQSRRPNTSFCFLDIRSPGLGDTAMYLCATSRVVSPGANVLTFGAGSRLTVL.